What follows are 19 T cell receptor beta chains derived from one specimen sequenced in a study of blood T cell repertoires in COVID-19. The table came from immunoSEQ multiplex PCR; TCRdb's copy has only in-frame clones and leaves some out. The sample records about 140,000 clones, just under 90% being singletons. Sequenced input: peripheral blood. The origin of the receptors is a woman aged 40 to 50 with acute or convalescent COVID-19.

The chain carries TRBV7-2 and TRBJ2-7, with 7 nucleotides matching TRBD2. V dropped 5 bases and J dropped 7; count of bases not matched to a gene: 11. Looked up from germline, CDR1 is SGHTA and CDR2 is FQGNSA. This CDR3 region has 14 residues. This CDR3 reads CASSPGGSSLEQYF. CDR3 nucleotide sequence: TGTGCCAGCAGCCCGGGGGGATCTTCCCTGGAGCAGTACTTC.

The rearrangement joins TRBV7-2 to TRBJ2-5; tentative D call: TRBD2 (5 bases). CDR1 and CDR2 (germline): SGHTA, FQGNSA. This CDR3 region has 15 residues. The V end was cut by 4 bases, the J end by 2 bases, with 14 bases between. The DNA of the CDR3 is TGTGCCAGCAGCTCCCAACCCCGGGGACAAGAGACCCAGTACTTC. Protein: CASSSQPRGQETQYF.

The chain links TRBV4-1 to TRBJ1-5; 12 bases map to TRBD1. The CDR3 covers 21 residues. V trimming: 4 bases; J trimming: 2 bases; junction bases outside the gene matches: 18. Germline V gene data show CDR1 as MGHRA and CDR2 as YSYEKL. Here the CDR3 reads CASSLSLRDRGRGWGNQPQHF. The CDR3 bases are TGCGCCAGCAGCCTTTCGTTGCGGGACAGGGGGCGTGGATGGGGCAATCAGCCCCAGCATTTT.

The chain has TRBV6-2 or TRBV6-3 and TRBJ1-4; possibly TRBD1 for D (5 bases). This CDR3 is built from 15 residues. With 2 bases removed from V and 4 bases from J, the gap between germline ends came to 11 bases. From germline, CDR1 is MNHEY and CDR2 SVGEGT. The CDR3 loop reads CASSYGVQGNEKLFF. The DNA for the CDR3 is TGTGCCAGCAGTTACGGTGTGCAGGGTAATGAAAAACTGTTTTTT.

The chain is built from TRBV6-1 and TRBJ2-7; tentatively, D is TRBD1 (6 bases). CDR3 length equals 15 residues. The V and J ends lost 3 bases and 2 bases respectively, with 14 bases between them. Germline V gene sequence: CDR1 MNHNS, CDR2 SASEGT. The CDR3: CASSEPRTATYEQYF. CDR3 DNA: TGTGCCAGCAGTGAGCCCAGGACAGCAACCTACGAGCAGTACTTC.

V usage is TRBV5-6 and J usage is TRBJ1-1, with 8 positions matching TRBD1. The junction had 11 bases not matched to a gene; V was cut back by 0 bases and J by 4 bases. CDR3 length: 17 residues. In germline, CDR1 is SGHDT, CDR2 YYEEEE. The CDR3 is CASSLGTGSFWGTEAFF. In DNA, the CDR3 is TGTGCCAGCAGCTTGGGGACAGGGAGCTTCTGGGGCACTGAAGCTTTCTTT.

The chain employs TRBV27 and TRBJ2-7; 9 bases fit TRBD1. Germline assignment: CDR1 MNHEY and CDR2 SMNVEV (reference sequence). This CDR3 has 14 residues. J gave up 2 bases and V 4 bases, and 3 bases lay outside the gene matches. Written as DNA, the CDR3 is TGTGCCAGCAGTTCGGGACAGGGTACCTACGAGCAGTACTTC. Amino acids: CASSSGQGTYEQYF.

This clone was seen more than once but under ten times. Here the CDR3 reads CASSESSGQYNEQFF. The CDR3 DNA is TGTGCCAGCAGTGAGAGTAGCGGGCAATACAATGAGCAGTTCTTC. This chain connects TRBV6-4 to TRBJ2-1, with 7 bases identical to TRBD2. J gave up 4 bases and V 3 bases, and 6 bases lay outside the gene matches. CDR3 size: 15 residues. The germline CDR1 and CDR2 sequences are MRHNA and SNTAGT.

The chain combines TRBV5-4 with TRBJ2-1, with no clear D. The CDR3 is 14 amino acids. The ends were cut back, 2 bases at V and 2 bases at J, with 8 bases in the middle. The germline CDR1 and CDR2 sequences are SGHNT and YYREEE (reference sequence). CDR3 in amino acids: CASSFPPAYNEQFF. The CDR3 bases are TGTGCCAGCAGCTTCCCCCCGGCCTACAATGAGCAGTTCTTC.

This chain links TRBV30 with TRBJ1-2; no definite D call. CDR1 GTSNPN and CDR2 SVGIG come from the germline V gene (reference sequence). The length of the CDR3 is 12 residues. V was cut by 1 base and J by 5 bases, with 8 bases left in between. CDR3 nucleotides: TGTGCCTGGAGTGGCGGAAAGTATGGCTACACCTTC. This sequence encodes CAWSGGKYGYTF. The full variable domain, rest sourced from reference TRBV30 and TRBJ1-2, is SQTIHQWPATLVQPVGSPLSLECTVEGTSNPNLYWYRQAAGRGLQLLFYSVGIGQISSEVPQNLSASRPQDRQFILSSKKLLLSDSGFYLCAWSGGKYGYTFGSGTRLTVV.

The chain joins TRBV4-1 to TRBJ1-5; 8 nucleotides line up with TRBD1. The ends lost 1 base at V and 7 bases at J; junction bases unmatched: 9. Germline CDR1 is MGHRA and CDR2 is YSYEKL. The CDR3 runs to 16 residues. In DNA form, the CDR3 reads TGCGCCAGCAGCCAAGGCCCAGGGGGCGTAATCCAGCCCCAGCATTTT. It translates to CASSQGPGGVIQPQHF.

The CDR3 nucleotides read TGCGCCAGCAGCCAAGGGGCGGGAGGGTGGTTAACAGATACGCAGTATTTT. Translating gives CASSQGAGGWLTDTQYF. The chain has TRBV4-1 and TRBJ2-3, with TRBD2 matching over 9 bases. V lost 1 base, J lost 3 bases, and 8 bases stayed unmatched. The CDR3 length is 17 residues. CDR1 MGHRA and CDR2 YSYEKL come from the germline V gene.

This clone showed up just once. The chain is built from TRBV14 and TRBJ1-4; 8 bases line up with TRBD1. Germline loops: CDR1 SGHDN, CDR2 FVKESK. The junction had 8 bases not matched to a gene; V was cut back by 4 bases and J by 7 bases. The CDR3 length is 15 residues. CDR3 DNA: TGTGCCAGCAGCCCCTGGGACAGGAGTGCTGAAAAACTGTTTTTT. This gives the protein CASSPWDRSAEKLFF. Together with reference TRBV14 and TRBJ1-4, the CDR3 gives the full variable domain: EAGVTQFPSHSVIEKGQTVTLRCDPISGHDNLYWYRRVMGKEIKFLLHFVKESKQDESGMPNNRFLAERTGGTYSTLKVQPAELEDSGVYFCASSPWDRSAEKLFFGSGTQLSVL.

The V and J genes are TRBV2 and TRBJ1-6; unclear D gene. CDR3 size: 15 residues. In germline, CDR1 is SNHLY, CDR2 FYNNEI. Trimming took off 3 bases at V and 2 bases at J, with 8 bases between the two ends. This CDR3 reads CASSDSQTYNSPLHF. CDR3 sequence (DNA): TGTGCCAGCAGTGATTCGCAGACCTATAATTCACCCCTCCACTTT.

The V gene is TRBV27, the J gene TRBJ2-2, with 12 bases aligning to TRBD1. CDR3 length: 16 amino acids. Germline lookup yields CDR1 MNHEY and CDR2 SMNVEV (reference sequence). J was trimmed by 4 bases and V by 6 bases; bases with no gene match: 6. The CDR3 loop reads CASRPGTGGITGELFF. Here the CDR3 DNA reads TGTGCCAGCAGGCCCGGGACAGGGGGCATCACCGGGGAGCTGTTTTTT.

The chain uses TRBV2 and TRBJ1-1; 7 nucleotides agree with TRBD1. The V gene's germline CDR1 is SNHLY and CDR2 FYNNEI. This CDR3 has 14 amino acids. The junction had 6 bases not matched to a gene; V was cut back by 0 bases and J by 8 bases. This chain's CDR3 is CASSEAPDRFEAFF. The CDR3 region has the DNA TGTGCCAGCAGTGAAGCACCGGACAGGTTCGAAGCTTTCTTT.

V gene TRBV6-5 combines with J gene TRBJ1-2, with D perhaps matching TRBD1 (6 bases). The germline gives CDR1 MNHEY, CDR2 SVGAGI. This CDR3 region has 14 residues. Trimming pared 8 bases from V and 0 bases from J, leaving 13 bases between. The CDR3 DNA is TGTGCCAGCGCATTTAAGGGGGCTAACTATGGCTACACCTTC. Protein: CASAFKGANYGYTF.

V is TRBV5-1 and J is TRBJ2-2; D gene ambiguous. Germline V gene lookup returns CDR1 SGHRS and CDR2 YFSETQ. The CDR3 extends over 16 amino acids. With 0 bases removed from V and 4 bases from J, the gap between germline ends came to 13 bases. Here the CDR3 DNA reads TGCGCCAGCAGCTTGGTGGTATCTGCGATCACCGGGGAGCTGTTTTTT. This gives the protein CASSLVVSAITGELFF.

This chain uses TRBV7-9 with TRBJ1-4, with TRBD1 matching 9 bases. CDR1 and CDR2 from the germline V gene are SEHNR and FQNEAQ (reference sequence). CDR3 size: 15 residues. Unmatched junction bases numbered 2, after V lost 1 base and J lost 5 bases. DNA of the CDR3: TGTGCCAGCAGCTTAGAGGGGACAGGGAATGAAAAACTGTTTTTT. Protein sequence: CASSLEGTGNEKLFF.